This note documents a single T cell receptor beta chain sequence. The data were taken from a study of blood T cell repertoires in COVID-19. V gave up 3 bases and J gave up 8 bases, with 11 bases separating them. This CDR3 is 13 amino acids long. Germline values: CDR1 SGHTA, CDR2 FQGNSA. Produced via immunoSEQ multiplex PCR; TCRdb's table is partial and in-frame only. The sample shows about 100,000 clones, 80% to 90% of them seen only once. This TCR came from a woman in her forties or fifties who had recovered from COVID-19. What was sequenced was PBMCs or T cells enriched from blood (not recorded which). J is TRBJ1-3 and V is TRBV7-2; D is undetermined. The CDR3 protein is CASSLEASDTIYF. The CDR3 bases are TGTGCCAGCAGCTTGGAGGCCAGTGACACCATATATTTT.